Given below is one T cell receptor beta chain in context. The data were taken from a study of shared clonotypes between healthy human individuals. Germline lookup yields CDR1 LNHDA and CDR2 SQIVND (reference sequence). This CDR3 has 19 amino acids. V lost 3 bases and J lost 2; bases outside the gene matches: 10. Sequencing used immunoSEQ multiplex PCR; TCRdb keeps in-frame clones, though not all of them. The profile shows 2 million to 2.5 million clones, approximately 93% of them singletons. The sample comprised naive CD4+ T cells from PBMCs. The subset was: CD45RA+ positively selected. This TCR was recovered from a man aged 18 to 29 in good health. Some clones in this sample may be carry-over from other donors' samples. The rearrangement uses TRBV19 and TRBJ2-2; the match to TRBD2 covers 12 bases. The CDR3: CASSMGRRTSGTNTGELFF. CDR3 DNA: TGTGCCAGTAGTATGGGACGTAGGACTAGCGGGACTAACACCGGGGAGCTGTTTTTT.